This T cell receptor (beta chain) was sequenced for a study of identical twins. CDR1 is LNHNV and CDR2 is YYDKDF in the germline V gene (reference sequence). V lost 3 bases to trimming and J lost 4 bases, with 12 bases between them. The CDR3 length is 15 residues. The authors used template switching to add a universal primer site and gave cDNA unique molecular identifiers. MiXCR was run by TCRdb on the 5' RACE reads, yielding one entry per CDR3 protein. In the table there are hundreds of thousands of distinct CDR3 sequences, more than 9% of which are singletons. Whole-study findings and limits: The analysis was cross-sectional rather than longitudinal within donors.

Of note for this clonotype: Its specificity is unknown.

These data also featured in a second study, about yellow fever vaccine responses in identical twins. This second study says: Convergence reportedly seemed to mark part of the twins' vaccine T cell response, with personalization marking the rest.

The source of this sequence is a young woman in good health. Sequencing was performed on PBMCs. This sequence joins TRBV15 and TRBJ2-2; D unclear. For the CDR3, the DNA is TGTGCCACCAGCAGGGCAGCAGGCCTCACCGGGGAGCTGTTTTTT. Translating it yields CATSRAAGLTGELFF. The full variable domain, completed using reference TRBV15 and TRBJ2-2, is DAMVIQNPRYQVTQFGKPVTLSCSQTLNHNVMYWYQQKSSQAPKLLFHYYDKDFNNEADTPDNFQSRRPNTSFCFLDIRSPGLGDTAMYLCATSRAAGLTGELFFGEGSRLTVL.